This passage covers 12 T cell receptor beta chains from one sample sequenced in a study of blood T cell repertoires in COVID-19. Sequencing was performed with immunoSEQ multiplex PCR; in TCRdb, only in-frame clones are kept and a portion is missing. Here the sample spans hundreds of thousands of clones, 80% to 90% being singletons. Sequenced input: peripheral blood. The receptors were sampled from a man aged 50 to 60 with COVID-19, enrolled during active disease.

The rearrangement joins TRBV27 to TRBJ2-1; D unclear. V dropped 5 bases and J dropped 0 bases, with 8 bases sitting between them. From germline, CDR1 is MNHEY and CDR2 SMNVEV (reference sequence). CDR3 length equals 14 residues. CDR3 sequence: CASSHYDSYNEQFF. CDR3 coding DNA: TGTGCCAGCAGTCACTACGACTCCTACAATGAGCAGTTCTTC.

V is TRBV27 and J is TRBJ1-6, with unresolved D. V lost 1 base to trimming and J lost 3 bases, with 7 bases between them. From germline, CDR1 is MNHEY and CDR2 SMNVEV (reference sequence). This CDR3 is 15 amino acids long. CDR3 sequence: CASSLYADYNSPLHF. The CDR3 coding sequence is TGTGCCAGCAGTTTATATGCAGACTATAATTCACCCCTCCACTTT.

A remark on this clone: The junction shows a germline mismatch at one end, possibly a read error. This sequence joins TRBV7-7 and TRBJ2-5; 7 positions match TRBD1. Germline CDR1 reads SSHAT; CDR2 reads FNYEAQ (reference sequence). CDR3 size: 15 residues. The CDR3 bases are TGTGCTAGCAGCTTATTCGGACAGGACCAAGAGACCCAGTACTTC. Encoded protein: CASSLFGQDQETQYF.

In this sample, this clone turned up once. The CDR3 bases are TGTGCCAGCAGTTTATTGGGTAGCGAAGCTTTCTTT. Translation gives CASSLLGSEAFF. The rearrangement uses TRBV28 and TRBJ1-1; D is ambiguous. Germline CDR1 MDHEN, CDR2 SYDVKM. Between the trimmed V and J ends, which lost 1 base and 8 bases, there was a span of 8 bases. The CDR3 is 12 amino acids.

V is TRBV18 and J is TRBJ1-2; possibly TRBD1 for D (5 bases). V was shortened by 0 bases and J by 1 base, with 9 bases between the two germline ends. CDR1 and CDR2 (germline): KGHSH, LQKENI. CDR3 length equals 15 residues. Here the CDR3 reads CASSPPWGVNYGYTF. Here the CDR3 DNA reads TGTGCCAGCTCACCACCTTGGGGCGTTAACTATGGCTACACCTTC.

This chain connects TRBV3-1 (or the pseudogene TRBV3-2) to TRBJ1-3; unclear D gene. V lost 1 base and J 2 bases, leaving 6 bases between the germline ends. CDR1 and CDR2 (germline): LGHDT, YNNKEL (reference sequence). The CDR3 is 14 amino acids. The CDR3 here is CASSQAGTGNTIYF. Here the CDR3 DNA reads TGTGCCAGCAGCCAAGCGGGGACTGGAAACACCATATATTTT.

The rearrangement joins TRBV11-2 to TRBJ2-7, with 8 positions matching TRBD1. Germline CDR1 is SGHAT and CDR2 is FQNNGV. The J segment lost 5 bases and the V segment lost 5 bases, leaving 5 bases of the junction unmatched. The CDR3 sequence is 13 residues long. In DNA form, the CDR3 reads TGTGCCAGCAGCCAGGACAGGGTGAACGAGCAGTACTTC. Translation: CASSQDRVNEQYF.

The V and J genes are TRBV14 and TRBJ2-7, with TRBD2 matching 9 bases. Per the germline V gene, CDR1 is SGHDN and CDR2 is FVKESK. CDR3 size: 15 residues. Trimming took 0 bases from V and 7 from J; bases not matched to a gene: 7. The chain's CDR3 is CASSQDWLAGNEQYF. The CDR3 coding sequence is TGTGCCAGCAGCCAAGATTGGCTAGCGGGAAATGAGCAGTACTTC.

The gene calls are TRBV28 and TRBJ2-7, with 7 positions matching TRBD2. This CDR3 region has 15 residues. V was clipped by 3 bases and J by 4 bases; unmatched bases: 9. The V gene's germline CDR1 is MDHEN and CDR2 SYDVKM. The CDR3 reads CASSFVQRGPYEQYF. The DNA of the CDR3 is TGTGCCAGCAGTTTTGTGCAGCGGGGACCTTACGAGCAGTACTTC.

The chain's CDR3 is CASRSDRATNEKLFF. The CDR3 DNA is TGTGCCAGCAGATCCGACAGGGCAACTAATGAAAAACTGTTTTTT. The chain combines TRBV2 with TRBJ1-4; 7 positions match TRBD1. V shed 6 bases and J 0 bases; nucleotides not matched to a gene: 4. Germline V gene data show CDR1 as SNHLY and CDR2 as FYNNEI. The CDR3 has 15 amino acids.

The V call is TRBV7-8, the J call TRBJ2-2; tentative D call: TRBD2 (6 bases). Looked up from germline, CDR1 is SGHVS and CDR2 is FQNEAQ. The CDR3 covers 15 residues. V lost 8 bases, J lost 0 bases, and 13 bases lay in between. The chain's CDR3 is CASPPGGSNTGELFF. CDR3 coding DNA: TGTGCCAGCCCTCCCGGGGGTTCGAACACCGGGGAGCTGTTTTTT. The variable domain in full, completed from reference TRBV7-8 and TRBJ2-2, reads GAGVSQSPRYKVAKRGQDVALRCDPISGHVSLFWYQQALGQGPEFLTYFQNEAQLDKSGLPSDRFFAERPEGSVSTLKIQRTQQEDSAVYLCASPPGGSNTGELFFGEGSRLTVL.

The rearrangement joins TRBV5-6 to TRBJ2-5, with 7 nucleotides matching TRBD2. The germline CDR1 and CDR2 sequences are SGHDT and YYEEEE. V gave up 1 base and J gave up 0 bases; unmatched junction bases: 6. The CDR3 consists of 16 residues. The DNA for the CDR3 is TGTGCCAGCAGCTTGTTGACTAGCACCTACCAAGAGACCCAGTACTTC. Protein product: CASSLLTSTYQETQYF. The complete variable domain, with remaining parts taken from reference TRBV5-6 and TRBJ2-5, reads DAGVTQSPTHLIKTRGQQVTLRCSPKSGHDTVSWYQQALGQGPQFIFQYYEEEERQRGNFPDRFSGHQFPNYSSELNVNALLLGDSALYLCASSLLTSTYQETQYFGPGTRLLVL.